The rows below give T cell receptor beta chains drawn from one sample of a study of cytomegalovirus exposure and HLA in healthy donors. Profiling relied on immunoSEQ multiplex PCR, and the TCRdb table lists in-frame clones only, not all of them. The sample carries fewer than 250,000 clones, around 73% recorded once. The sequencing input was PBMCs. Receptors were obtained from a woman younger than 45 in good health and CMV-seropositive. CDR3s include the opening cysteine and the closing phenylalanine or tryptophan. The D gene is left open where the match is weak. For some rows the clone size is stated as once, few or many, or as a class when expanded; others skip it.

size: -
D: -
J: TRBJ1-3
V: TRBV6-5
DNA: TGTGCCAGCAGTATCGACTCCGACGTTGGAAACACCATATATTTT
CDR3: CASSIDSDVGNTIYF

size: -
D: TRBD1
J: TRBJ1-2
V: TRBV7-9
DNA: TGTGCCAGCAGCTTCGGGACAGGGGGCAACTATGGCTACACCTTC
CDR3: CASSFGTGGNYGYTF

size: -
D: -
J: TRBJ2-1
V: TRBV18
DNA: TGTGCCAGCTCACCTAACTTCGGGACTCCCCCCCGACAGTTCTTC
CDR3: CASSPNFGTPPRQFF

size: -
D: -
J: TRBJ1-6
V: TRBV5-3
DNA: TGTGCCAGAAGCTTGGATCCCAGGTATAATTCACCCCTCCACTTT
CDR3: CARSLDPRYNSPLHF

size: -
D: -
J: TRBJ1-1
V: TRBV28
DNA: TGTGCCAGTGGGTTGGAGGGGCTGAACACTGAAGCTTTCTTT
CDR3: CASGLEGLNTEAFF

size: -
D: TRBD1
J: TRBJ1-4
V: TRBV7-9
DNA: TGTGCCAGCAGCTCAACTACCTTGGACAGGTCTATTCAGGAAAAACTGTTTTTT
CDR3: CASSSTTLDRSIQEKLFF

size: -
D: -
J: TRBJ1-5
V: TRBV19
DNA: TGTGCCAGTAAACTATATGATAGCAATCAGCCCCAGCATTTT
CDR3: CASKLYDSNQPQHF

size: -
D: TRBD2
J: TRBJ2-5
V: TRBV4-1
DNA: TGCGCCAGCAGCCAAGAGCGGACTAGCGGGGGGGCCCAAGAGACCCAGTACTTC
CDR3: CASSQERTSGGAQETQYF

size: few
D: -
J: TRBJ2-2
V: TRBV29-1
DNA: TGCAGCGGTAGGAAGGGGGGGACCGGGGAGCTGTTTTTT
CDR3: CSGRKGGTGELFF

size: -
D: TRBD2
J: TRBJ2-1
V: TRBV5-1
DNA: TGCGCCAGCAGCGCACTGGGTGCGGGAGGCCGCAGCTCCTACAATGAGCAGTTCTTC
CDR3: CASSALGAGGRSSYNEQFF

size: -
D: -
J: TRBJ1-4
V: TRBV29-1
DNA: TGCAGCGTTGAGGACTGGGGGGTCGGTCTTGGAAAACTGTTTTTT
CDR3: CSVEDWGVGLGKLFF

size: once
D: -
J: TRBJ2-7
V: TRBV5-1
DNA: TGCGCCAGCAGCCACAGCCGCTACGAGCAGTACTTC
CDR3: CASSHSRYEQYF

size: -
D: -
J: TRBJ2-7
V: TRBV5-1
DNA: TGCGCCAGCAGCGGAACCCCTGGGAGCTCCTACGAGCAGTACTTC
CDR3: CASSGTPGSSYEQYF

size: -
D: -
J: TRBJ1-3
V: TRBV5-1
DNA: TGCGCCAGCCAAGGGGGTAACTCTGGAAACACCATATATTTT
CDR3: CASQGGNSGNTIYF

size: -
D: TRBD1
J: TRBJ1-2
V: TRBV27
DNA: TGTGCCAGCAGGAGGACAGGACTCTATGGCTACACCTTC
CDR3: CASRRTGLYGYTF

size: -
D: -
J: TRBJ1-5
V: TRBV19
DNA: TGTGCCAGTAGTCTAACAGGGCAGAGGGATCAGCCCCAGCATTTT
CDR3: CASSLTGQRDQPQHF

size: -
D: -
J: TRBJ1-2
V: TRBV15
DNA: TGTGCCACCAGCAGAGAGTTAGGGGGTAACTATGGCTACACCTTC
CDR3: CATSRELGGNYGYTF

size: -
D: TRBD2
J: TRBJ2-2
V: TRBV27
DNA: TGTGCCAGCAGTTTCTTACGGGGACTAGCTGTAGCCGGGGAGCTGTTTTTT
CDR3: CASSFLRGLAVAGELFF

size: -
D: -
J: TRBJ1-2
V: TRBV7-2
DNA: TGTGCCAGCAGCTTATGGGGAGGCAGCGTGGTATATGGCTACACCTTC
CDR3: CASSLWGGSVVYGYTF

size: -
D: TRBD1
J: TRBJ1-1
V: TRBV5-1
DNA: TGCGCCAGCAGCTTGGAGGGGGCCTCTAACACTGAAGCTTTCTTT
CDR3: CASSLEGASNTEAFF

size: -
D: -
J: TRBJ1-6
V: TRBV27
DNA: TGTGCCAGCAGTCCTTACAATAATTCACCCCTCCACTTT
CDR3: CASSPYNNSPLHF